This TCR beta chain was documented in a study of identical twins. This clonotype was recorded at least ten times. Its target is not known. Through template switching, a universal primer site was introduced, and the cDNA contained unique molecular identifiers. From the 5' RACE reads, TCRdb called clonotypes with MiXCR, one entry per CDR3 protein. The sample lists 700,000 or so distinct CDR3 sequences, around 8.6% occurring once. Findings and limits, study-wide: Within cord blood, abundant beta clonotypes carried fewer insertions, but memory repertoires showed no such trend. Twins showed weaker excess sharing in their beta out-of-frame sequences.

Per the germline V gene, CDR1 is KGHDR and CDR2 is SFDVKD. The CDR3 has 18 residues. V lost 4 bases, J lost 0 bases, and 18 bases lay in between. This same sample was also part of a study on yellow fever vaccine responses in identical twins.

This TCR was recovered from a woman between 18 and 29 years old in good health. The chain combines TRBV24-1 with TRBJ2-1, with D perhaps matching TRBD2 (6 bases). The sample consisted of PBMCs. The CDR3 DNA reads TGTGCCACCAGTGACGTGTTGGGGGGAAGGGGCTCCTACAATGAGCAGTTCTTC. This encodes CATSDVLGGRGSYNEQFF.